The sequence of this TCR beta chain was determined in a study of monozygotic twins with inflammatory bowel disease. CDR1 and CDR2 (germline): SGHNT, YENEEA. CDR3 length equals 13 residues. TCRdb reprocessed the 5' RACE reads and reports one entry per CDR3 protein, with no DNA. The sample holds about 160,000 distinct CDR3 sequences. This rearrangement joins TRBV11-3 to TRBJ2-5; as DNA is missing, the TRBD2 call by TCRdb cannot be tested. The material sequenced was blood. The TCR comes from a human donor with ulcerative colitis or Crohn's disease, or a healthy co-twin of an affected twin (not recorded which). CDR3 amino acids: CASSLASRETQYF.